A single sample is the source of the 27 T cell receptor beta chains below, sequenced in a study of cytomegalovirus exposure and HLA in healthy donors (dated by TCRdb to 2015 to 2018). Library preparation employed the immunoSEQ multiplex PCR assay. TCRdb carries this immuneACCESS record with in-frame sequences only. Its versions omit some clonotypes, under half of them owing to an unresolved V gene in the studies checked, with the rest unexplained. This sample gives some 98,000 clones in total; over 75% of them show up just once. Jointly, the top ten make up around 6% of the sample. The sequenced material came from PBMCs. All receptors come from a man aged 18 to 30 in good health and CMV-seropositive.

The chain joins TRBV5-1 to TRBJ2-6, with D perhaps TRBD2 (6 bases). V was shortened by 0 bases and J by 0 bases, with 7 bases between the two germline ends. Germline loops: CDR1 SGHRS, CDR2 YFSETQ. The CDR3 contains 16 residues. The CDR3 loop is CASSLDGSSGANVLTF. CDR3 DNA sequence: TGCGCCAGCAGCTTGGACGGGAGCTCTGGGGCCAACGTCCTGACTTTC.

V and J are TRBV29-1 and TRBJ1-1; TRBD1 might be the D (6 bases). Germline CDR1 and CDR2: SQVTM and ANQGSEA. V lost 7 bases to trimming and J lost 4 bases, with 13 bases between them. The CDR3 extends over 12 amino acids. CDR3 DNA: TGCAGCGCTGGGAGGGGGGGCACTGAAGCTTTCTTT. Its translation: CSAGRGGTEAFF.

The chain is built from TRBV7-2 and TRBJ1-2; tentatively, D is TRBD1 (5 bases). Trimming removed 5 bases at V and 4 bases at J, with 17 bases between. Germline loops: CDR1 SGHTA, CDR2 FQGNSA. The CDR3 is 15 amino acids. The CDR3 coding sequence is TGTGCCAGCAGCAAAGGTTCGGGACTCAGCTATGGCTACACCTTC. Translating it yields CASSKGSGLSYGYTF.

V gene TRBV7-9 combines with J gene TRBJ2-7; 7 bases agree with TRBD2. CDR1 and CDR2 (germline): SEHNR, FQNEAQ (reference sequence). V dropped 0 bases and J dropped 4; count of bases not matched to a gene: 0. The CDR3 has 13 amino acids. For the CDR3, the DNA is TGTGCCAGCAGCTTAGCGCGGGAGTACGAGCAGTACTTC. As protein: CASSLAREYEQYF.

The chain recombines TRBV5-5 with TRBJ1-5, with no clear D. The CDR3 is made up of 14 amino acids. V was cut by 0 bases and J by 4 bases, with 8 bases left in between. From germline, CDR1 is SGHKS and CDR2 YYEKEE (reference sequence). The CDR3 DNA reads as TGTGCCAGCAGCTTGGCAAGCGGAAATCAGCCCCAGCATTTT. It encodes CASSLASGNQPQHF.

The rearrangement uses TRBV5-5 and TRBJ2-7; TRBD2 might be the D (6 bases). Per germline, CDR1 SGHKS and CDR2 YYEKEE (reference sequence). Trimming took off 4 bases at V and 8 bases at J, with 19 bases between the two ends. CDR3 size: 14 residues. The CDR3 protein is CASSNEDGREKQYF. The CDR3 nucleotides are TGTGCCAGCAGCAACGAGGACGGCCGGGAGAAGCAGTACTTC.

The V call is TRBV27, the J call TRBJ1-5, with D unclear. The length of the CDR3 is 11 residues. The V and J ends lost 7 bases and 5 bases respectively, with 6 bases between them. The germline V gene encodes CDR1 MNHEY and CDR2 SMNVEV (reference sequence). This CDR3 reads CASMRDQPQHF. CDR3 bases: TGTGCCAGCATGAGGGATCAGCCCCAGCATTTT.

V gene TRBV5-7 combines with J gene TRBJ2-5; 12 nucleotides line up with TRBD2. TRBV5-7 is known as an ORF, though its function is uncertain. The CDR3 runs to 17 residues. The V gene end was trimmed by 3 bases and the J gene end by 2 bases; junction bases not matched to a gene: 8. Written as DNA, the CDR3 is TGTGCCAGCAGCTCCTGGACTAGCGGGGCAAATCAAGAGACCCAGTACTTC. It is translated as CASSSWTSGANQETQYF.

V gene TRBV29-1 combines with J gene TRBJ1-2; possible D gene TRBD1, 6 bases. The CDR3 is made up of 15 amino acids. The V gene's germline CDR1 is SQVTM and CDR2 ANQGSEA. Trimming cost V 4 bases and J 6 bases, with 21 bases left between them. The CDR3 spells CSVGSTGSSTHGYTF. The CDR3 region has the DNA TGCAGCGTTGGAAGTACAGGGTCCTCGACTCATGGCTACACCTTC. Together with reference TRBV29-1 and TRBJ1-2, the CDR3 gives the full variable domain: SAVISQKPSRDICQRGTSLTIQCQVDSQVTMMFWYRQQPGQSLTLIATANQGSEATYESGFVIDKFPISRPNLTFSTLTVSNMSPEDSSIYLCSVGSTGSSTHGYTFGSGTRLTVV.

The chain recombines TRBV4-2 with TRBJ2-7, with TRBD2 matching over 7 bases. Germline assignment: CDR1 LGHNA and CDR2 YNFKEQ. This CDR3 spans 16 amino acids. V was pared by 1 base and J by 4 bases, with 10 bases of the junction left unmatched. The chain's CDR3 is CASSQVAPAGIYEQYF. The CDR3 DNA sequence: TGTGCCAGCAGCCAAGTGGCGCCAGCGGGGATTTACGAGCAGTACTTC.

The chain is built from TRBV5-1 and TRBJ2-5, with 8 bases lining up with TRBD2. Germline trimming cut 4 bases from V and 2 bases from J; bases unmatched to any gene: 4. Germline CDR1 SGHRS, CDR2 YFSETQ. The CDR3 runs 14 residues. The CDR3: CASSPGGAQETQYF. The DNA for the CDR3 is TGCGCCAGCAGCCCCGGGGGGGCGCAAGAGACCCAGTACTTC.

The chain links TRBV21-1 to TRBJ1-6. TRBV21-1 is marked as a pseudogene. The CDR3 is 14 amino acids. The CDR3 sequence: CASSKKLPNSPLHF. In nucleotides, the CDR3 is TGTGCCAGCAGCAAAAAGCTTCCTAATTCACCCCTCCACTTT.

The rearrangement uses TRBV4-2 and TRBJ2-2; D possibly corresponds to TRBD1 (5 bases). Germline assignment: CDR1 LGHNA and CDR2 YNFKEQ. V lost 2 bases to trimming and J lost 2 bases, with 15 bases between them. This CDR3 has 17 amino acids. The DNA of the CDR3 is TGTGCCAGCAGCCAACCCGACAGATCTTACAACACCGGGGAGCTGTTTTTT. Translating it yields CASSQPDRSYNTGELFF.

The J gene is TRBJ1-2, the V gene TRBV5-4; unclear D gene. Germline CDR1 and CDR2: SGHNT and YYREEE (reference sequence). Trimming took off 0 bases at V and 5 bases at J, with 11 bases between the two ends. The CDR3 runs 14 residues. In DNA, the CDR3 is TGTGCCAGCAGCTTGGTGGGCAGATCATATGGCTACACCTTC. Its protein product is CASSLVGRSYGYTF.

The chain uses TRBV19 and TRBJ1-1, with D possibly being TRBD1 (5 bases). V was shortened by 3 bases and J by 11 bases, with 13 bases between the two germline ends. The germline V gene has CDR1 LNHDA and CDR2 SQIVND (reference sequence). The CDR3 has 12 amino acids. CDR3 DNA: TGTGCCAGTAGTATTCCTTCAGGGTCGGCTTTCTTT. Translating gives CASSIPSGSAFF.

The V call is TRBV19, the J call TRBJ2-7; a weak D match, TRBD2 (6 bases). Germline loops: CDR1 LNHDA, CDR2 SQIVND (reference sequence). The CDR3 spans 13 residues. V was pared by 1 base and J by 6 bases, with 10 bases between. The CDR3 here is CASSIVGGAEQYF. CDR3 coding DNA: TGTGCCAGTAGTATAGTGGGCGGGGCCGAGCAGTACTTC.

This clone has a count of ten or more. The rearrangement uses TRBV19 and TRBJ2-7, with 7 bases aligning to TRBD2. The germline V gene encodes CDR1 LNHDA and CDR2 SQIVND (reference sequence). The J segment lost 5 bases and the V segment lost 3 bases, leaving 10 bases of the junction unmatched. The CDR3 runs 15 residues. CDR3 DNA: TGTGCCAGTAGTATTTCGACGGGAGGCCCCCACGAGCAGTACTTC. It is translated as CASSISTGGPHEQYF.

V is TRBV5-6 and J is TRBJ1-3, with unresolved D. The V gene's germline CDR1 is SGHDT and CDR2 YYEEEE. V dropped 2 bases and J dropped 0 bases, with 3 bases sitting between them. CDR3 length equals 13 residues. As DNA, the CDR3 is TGTGCCAGCAGCTTAGCCTCTGGAAACACCATATATTTT. Protein product: CASSLASGNTIYF.

The chain joins TRBV11-3 to TRBJ2-3, with D hard to call. V was pared by 1 base and J by 0 bases, with 11 bases between. CDR3 length: 16 amino acids. From germline, CDR1 is SGHNT and CDR2 YENEEA. CDR3: CASSLVSSSSTDTQYF. The CDR3 bases are TGTGCCAGCAGCTTAGTTTCCTCTTCTAGCACAGATACGCAGTATTTT.

The V call is TRBV9, the J call TRBJ2-3, with TRBD1 as a possible D gene (6 bases). V lost 0 bases to trimming and J lost 5 bases, with 10 bases between them. Germline V gene lookup returns CDR1 SGDLS and CDR2 YYNGEE. This CDR3 comprises 14 residues. Here the CDR3 DNA reads TGTGCCAGCAGCGTAGTGGGGGCCGGAGATACGCAGTATTTT. It specifies CASSVVGAGDTQYF.

This sequence joins TRBV5-1 and TRBJ1-1, with no clear D. The germline gives CDR1 SGHRS, CDR2 YFSETQ. The V end was cut by 1 base, the J end by 4 bases, with 8 bases between. CDR3 length: 13 residues. CDR3 loop: CASSLLDLTEAFF. CDR3 DNA sequence: TGCGCCAGCAGCTTGCTAGATCTCACTGAAGCTTTCTTT.

The rearrangement uses TRBV4-2 and TRBJ2-2; 8 nucleotides align to TRBD1. The CDR3 is 18 residues long. Germline V gene data show CDR1 as LGHNA and CDR2 as YNFKEQ. J lost 7 bases, V lost 1 base, and 14 bases had no gene match. The CDR3, as DNA: TGTGCCAGCAGCCAAGGGGTAGGAGCGGCAGGGGGCAACGGGGAGCTGTTTTTT. Its translation: CASSQGVGAAGGNGELFF.

This sequence joins TRBV10-3 and TRBJ2-5, with 8 bases matching TRBD2. The CDR3 length is 14 residues. V lost 3 bases and J lost 5; bases outside the gene matches: 5. Looked up from germline, CDR1 is ENHRY and CDR2 is SYGVKD. The CDR3 loop reads CAISDYSGAETQYF. The DNA of the CDR3 is TGTGCCATCAGTGATTATAGCGGGGCGGAGACCCAGTACTTC.

The chain links TRBV5-1 to TRBJ2-6; a weak D match, TRBD2 (5 bases). The CDR3 is 17 residues long. Trimming shortened V by 0 bases and J by 0 bases, and 10 bases separated the two germline ends. CDR1 is SGHRS and CDR2 is YFSETQ in the germline V gene. CDR3 DNA sequence: TGCGCCAGCAGCTTGGTAGCGCTAAACTCTGGGGCCAACGTCCTGACTTTC. Residues: CASSLVALNSGANVLTF.

V gene TRBV6-5 combines with J gene TRBJ2-7, with D possibly matching TRBD2 (6 bases). This CDR3 is built from 13 residues. V was cut by 7 bases and J by 6 bases, with 16 bases left in between. Looked up from germline, CDR1 is MNHEY and CDR2 is SVGAGI. Written as DNA, the CDR3 is TGTGCCAGCACCCCTAGCGCCCGGGGCGAGCAGTACTTC. Its translation is CASTPSARGEQYF.

This clone appeared once. The V gene is TRBV6-1, the J gene TRBJ1-5, with D perhaps TRBD1 (5 bases). The CDR3 is 15 amino acids. Trimming removed 2 bases at V and 4 bases at J, with 12 bases between. The germline CDR1 and CDR2 sequences are MNHNS and SASEGT. The CDR3 region is CASSEWPGLNQPQHF. CDR3 in DNA: TGTGCCAGCAGTGAATGGCCAGGGTTAAATCAGCCCCAGCATTTT.

The V call is TRBV28, the J call TRBJ2-4; 7 bases are shared with TRBD2. In germline, CDR1 is MDHEN, CDR2 SYDVKM. This CDR3 has 13 amino acids. J was trimmed by 3 bases and V by 7 bases; bases with no gene match: 3. CDR3: CASNRGGKNIQYF. Written as DNA, the CDR3 is TGTGCCAGCAATCGCGGGGGCAAAAACATTCAGTACTTC. The full variable domain, in which reference TRBV28 and TRBJ2-4 provide the parts outside the CDR3, is DVKVTQSSRYLVKRTGEKVFLECVQDMDHENMFWYRQDPGLGLRLIYFSYDVKMKEKGDIPEGYSVSREKKERFSLILESASTNQTSMYLCASNRGGKNIQYFGAGTRLSVL.